The 28 T cell receptor beta chains reported below all come from one sample, sequenced in a study of Graves' ophthalmopathy and Graves' hyperthyroidism. For repertoire sequencing, the TCR beta CDR3 regions were amplified from RNA transcripts. In the first round, RT-PCR was carried out with HTBI primers, and a multiplex PCR formed the second round. TCRdb re-analysed the multiplex PCR reads in MiXCR, keeping a single row per CDR3 protein. The repertoire holds 650,000 to 800,000 distinct CDR3 sequences, with roughly 41% as singletons. Sequencing was carried out using peripheral blood. Source of these receptors: an adult man with Graves' ophthalmopathy.

The chain is built from TRBV10-1 and TRBJ2-7, with TRBD1 as a possible D gene (6 bases). Germline V gene sequence: CDR1 WNHNN, CDR2 SYGVQD (reference sequence). This CDR3 has 15 amino acids. The V end lost 8 bases, the J end lost 3 bases, and 20 bases lay between the germline ends. This CDR3 reads CASVPLDRRLYEQYF. Written as DNA, the CDR3 is TGCGCCAGCGTCCCCCTAGACAGGAGACTCTACGAGCAGTACTTC.

This clonotype was seen more than once but under ten times. V is TRBV6-5 and J is TRBJ2-2; TRBD1 matches at 9 bases. V lost 7 bases and J lost 4; bases outside the gene matches: 7. This CDR3 region has 15 residues. In germline, CDR1 is MNHEY, CDR2 SVGAGI. In DNA, the CDR3 is TGTGCCAGCAAACGACAGGGGGTCGGCACCGGGGAGCTGTTTTTT. Its translation: CASKRQGVGTGELFF.

The chain couples TRBV6-2 or TRBV6-3 to TRBJ1-1; D not resolved. The CDR3 sequence is 13 residues long. Germline V CDR1 and CDR2: MNHEY, SVGEGT. V was pared by 2 bases and J by 1 base, with 5 bases between. The CDR3 is CASSYPANTEAFF. The CDR3 DNA is TGTGCCAGCAGTTACCCAGCGAACACTGAAGCTTTCTTT.

This chain joins TRBV29-1 and TRBJ2-7; 7 nucleotides agree with TRBD2. J gave up 2 bases and V 7 bases, and 2 bases lay outside the gene matches. The length of the CDR3 is 11 residues. The germline V gene encodes CDR1 SQVTM and CDR2 ANQGSEA. In DNA, the CDR3 is TGCAGCGCTGGGAGGGCCTACGAGCAGTACTTC. Residues: CSAGRAYEQYF.

This clonotype was observed many times. V usage is TRBV7-8 and J usage is TRBJ2-7, with 9 bases that match TRBD1. Germline CDR1 SGHVS, CDR2 FQNEAQ. V shed 5 bases and J 6 bases; nucleotides not matched to a gene: 8. This CDR3 comprises 14 residues. The CDR3 sequence: CASSNRDRVAEQYF. CDR3 nucleotides: TGTGCCAGCAGCAACCGGGACAGGGTAGCCGAGCAGTACTTC.

Remarks on this clonotype: With a much larger clone just one base away, this may be a read error. V gene TRBV12-3 or TRBV12-4 combines with J gene TRBJ1-1; D is undetermined. The CDR3 runs to 12 residues. Deletions cut 6 bases from V and 8 bases from J, with 13 bases between. The CDR3 spells CASSTTLMEAFF. DNA of the CDR3: TGTGCCAGCAGCACCACCCTGATGGAAGCTTTCTTT.

The chain links TRBV5-1 to TRBJ2-2; 8 positions match TRBD1. CDR3 length: 16 amino acids. J gave up 1 base and V 3 bases, and 5 bases lay outside the gene matches. From germline, CDR1 is SGHRS and CDR2 YFSETQ. CDR3 residues: CASSWDGQGNTGELFF. In DNA, the CDR3 is TGCGCCAGCAGCTGGGATGGACAGGGGAACACCGGGGAGCTGTTTTTT.

This clonotype was observed at least ten times. The V and J genes are TRBV15 and TRBJ1-3, with D possibly matching TRBD1 (5 bases). The CDR3 is 12 amino acids. V was trimmed by 8 bases and J by 4 bases, leaving 9 bases between them. Germline CDR1 is LNHNV and CDR2 is YYDKDF (reference sequence). The CDR3 DNA is TGTGCCACCGGGGGATTCGGAAACACCATATATTTT. Translation: CATGGFGNTIYF.

V gene TRBV12-3 or TRBV12-4 combines with J gene TRBJ1-6; 8 bases align to TRBD1. The CDR3 is 14 amino acids. J gave up 7 bases and V 8 bases, and 7 bases lay outside the gene matches. DNA for the CDR3: TGTGCCAGCGGATGGACAGGGAGAAATTCACCCCTCCACTTT. Translation gives CASGWTGRNSPLHF.

This clonotype was recorded at least ten times. The junction and the germline gene differ at one end; a read error may be behind it. This rearrangement joins TRBV5-1 to TRBJ2-7, with TRBD1 matching 12 bases. The germline gives CDR1 SGHRS, CDR2 YFSETQ. This CDR3 is 14 amino acids long. DNA for the CDR3: TGTGCCAGCAGCTTAGGGACAGGGGGCAACGAGCAGTACTTC. The encoded protein is CASSLGTGGNEQYF.

This chain connects TRBV11-1 to TRBJ2-3; D call uncertain. Trimming left V 5 bases short and J 3 bases short, with 15 bases between. Germline CDR1 and CDR2: SGHAT and FQDESV (reference sequence). CDR3 size: 15 residues. The CDR3 nucleotides are TGTGCCAGCAGCCCCGGGTCCGTTCAGACAGATACGCAGTATTTT. Protein sequence: CASSPGSVQTDTQYF.

The sample holds one count of this clonotype. The J gene is TRBJ2-6, the V gene TRBV7-8; 7 bases are shared with TRBD1. The CDR3 consists of 17 residues. Trimming removed 0 bases from V and 8 bases from J; junction bases left unmatched: 10. Germline V gene sequence: CDR1 SGHVS, CDR2 FQNEAQ. CDR3 region: CASSLALSPDRTNVLTF. The CDR3 nucleotides are TGTGCCAGCAGCTTAGCGCTATCCCCGGACAGGACCAACGTCCTGACTTTC. Drawing the rest from reference TRBV7-8 and TRBJ2-6, the complete variable domain is GAGVSQSPRYKVAKRGQDVALRCDPISGHVSLFWYQQALGQGPEFLTYFQNEAQLDKSGLPSDRFFAERPEGSVSTLKIQRTQQEDSAVYLCASSLALSPDRTNVLTFGAGSRLTVL.

V gene TRBV9 combines with J gene TRBJ2-6; D might be TRBD2 (5 bases). The CDR3 totals 14 residues. V lost 0 bases, J lost 10 bases, and 11 bases lay in between. Germline CDR1 SGDLS, CDR2 YYNGEE. The CDR3 sequence: CASSVGGIANVLTF. In nucleotides, the CDR3 is TGTGCCAGCAGCGTAGGAGGGATAGCTAACGTCCTGACTTTC.

The chain combines TRBV19 with TRBJ1-2; possibly TRBD1 for D (5 bases). Germline loops: CDR1 LNHDA, CDR2 SQIVND (reference sequence). The CDR3 contains 14 residues. Trimming pared 3 bases from V and 3 bases from J, leaving 11 bases between. CDR3 loop: CASSMWGGHYGYTF. CDR3 coding DNA: TGTGCCAGTAGTATGTGGGGGGGTCACTATGGCTACACCTTC.

This clonotype was detected many times. The V call is TRBV7-8, the J call TRBJ1-1, with D unclear. Germline values: CDR1 SGHVS, CDR2 FQNEAQ. V dropped 8 bases and J dropped 2 bases, with 9 bases sitting between them. The length of the CDR3 is 12 residues. The CDR3 region has the DNA TGTGCCAGCCGAAGGGCAAACACTGAAGCTTTCTTT. It specifies CASRRANTEAFF.

The rearrangement uses TRBV20-1 and TRBJ2-7, with 9 bases matching TRBD2. This CDR3 has 14 amino acids. Trimming took 3 bases from V and 5 from J; bases not matched to a gene: 8. Looked up from germline, CDR1 is DFQATT and CDR2 is SNEGSKA (reference sequence). The CDR3: CSARVAGAPHEQYF. Here the CDR3 DNA reads TGCAGTGCTAGGGTAGCGGGAGCGCCTCACGAGCAGTACTTC.

The V call is TRBV29-1, the J call TRBJ1-1, with D perhaps TRBD1 (5 bases). The CDR3 covers 10 residues. Between the trimmed V and J ends, which lost 6 bases and 7 bases, there was a span of 9 bases. Germline CDR1 reads SQVTM; CDR2 reads ANQGSEA. The CDR3 bases are TGCAGCGTCCGGGGGGGTGAAGCTTTCTTT. Protein sequence: CSVRGGEAFF.

In its sample, this clonotype was seen a few times. V gene TRBV6-1 combines with J gene TRBJ1-1; TRBD1 might be the D (5 bases). The CDR3 sequence is 17 residues long. Trimming shortened V by 1 base and J by 3 bases, and 18 bases separated the two germline ends. The germline gives CDR1 MNHNS, CDR2 SASEGT. DNA of the CDR3: TGTGCCAGCAGTGAAGAATTTGAGGGGCTCGGGGACACTGAAGCTTTCTTT. Protein product: CASSEEFEGLGDTEAFF.

The V call is TRBV6-1, the J call TRBJ2-5, with D perhaps TRBD2 (5 bases). CDR1 and CDR2 from the germline V gene are MNHNS and SASEGT. The CDR3 covers 15 residues. V was clipped by 3 bases and J by 5 bases, with 16 bases between them. This CDR3 reads CASSDGRGLAETQYF. The CDR3 DNA reads TGTGCCAGCAGTGATGGGAGAGGACTCGCGGAGACCCAGTACTTC.

This chain uses TRBV10-3 with TRBJ1-1; D is ambiguous. V lost 4 bases and J lost 4, with 16 bases in between. The CDR3 length is 15 residues. Per the germline V gene, CDR1 is ENHRY and CDR2 is SYGVKD. For the CDR3, the DNA is TGTGCCATCAGTGTTGATCGGGCAGGTGTCACTGAAGCTTTCTTT. Protein product: CAISVDRAGVTEAFF.

The V call is TRBV5-1, the J call TRBJ1-1; 10 bases align to TRBD1. J gave up 0 bases and V 4 bases, and 9 bases lay outside the gene matches. Germline V CDR1 and CDR2: SGHRS, YFSETQ. This CDR3 region has 17 residues. CDR3 DNA sequence: TGCGCCAGCAGCCCCGGACAGGGGGGAAAGATGAACACTGAAGCTTTCTTT. Encoded protein: CASSPGQGGKMNTEAFF. The full variable domain, in which reference TRBV5-1 and TRBJ1-1 provide the parts outside the CDR3, is KAGVTQTPRYLIKTRGQQVTLSCSPISGHRSVSWYQQTPGQGLQFLFEYFSETQRNKGNFPGRFSGRQFSNSRSEMNVSTLELGDSALYLCASSPGQGGKMNTEAFFGQGTRLTVV.

This clonotype occurred many times. The V call is TRBV19, the J call TRBJ1-5; D remains unclear. CDR3 length: 16 residues. CDR1 LNHDA and CDR2 SQIVND come from the germline V gene (reference sequence). V was shortened by 8 bases and J by 1 base, with 18 bases between the two germline ends. CDR3 sequence reads: CASLGLVRGSNQPQHF. The CDR3 bases are TGTGCCAGTCTAGGACTGGTGCGGGGAAGCAATCAGCCCCAGCATTTT.

There are many counts of this clonotype. CDR3 DNA sequence: TGCAGCGTTGAGGAGCGGGGTCGTAATTCTGGGGCCAACGTCCTGACTTTC. It codes for CSVEERGRNSGANVLTF. The V call is TRBV29-1, the J call TRBJ2-6; 7 positions match TRBD2. Germline V CDR1 and CDR2: SQVTM, ANQGSEA. The CDR3 is 17 amino acids. Unmatched junction bases numbered 9, after V lost 3 bases and J lost 1 base. Using reference TRBV29-1 and TRBJ2-6 for the parts outside the CDR3, the full variable domain is SAVISQKPSRDICQRGTSLTIQCQVDSQVTMMFWYRQQPGQSLTLIATANQGSEATYESGFVIDKFPISRPNLTFSTLTVSNMSPEDSSIYLCSVEERGRNSGANVLTFGAGSRLTVL.

This clonotype was recorded only once. An end of the junction does not agree with germline; a read error may underlie this. The rearrangement joins TRBV29-1 to TRBJ2-6, with 10 bases identical to TRBD1. Germline V CDR1 and CDR2: SQVTM, ANQGSEA. CDR3 length equals 14 residues. The CDR3 loop reads CSASTVWDRGTEAF. In DNA form, the CDR3 reads TGCAGCGCGTCGACGGTGTGGGACAGGGGAACTGAAGCTTTC.

The chain carries TRBV30 and TRBJ1-6; D is unclear. CDR3 size: 13 residues. Trimming took 8 bases from V and 7 from J, leaving 15 bases between them. From germline, CDR1 is GTSNPN and CDR2 SVGIG (reference sequence). CDR3 nucleotide sequence: TGTGCCAACGACGACGGATCGAATTCACCCCTCCACTTT. Translation: CANDDGSNSPLHF.

In this sample, this clonotype turned up many times. The chain combines TRBV29-1 with TRBJ2-7; 10 bases line up with TRBD1. This CDR3 is built from 13 residues. V lost 4 bases to trimming and J lost 3 bases; unmatched junction nucleotides: 3. Per germline, CDR1 SQVTM and CDR2 ANQGSEA. Written as DNA, the CDR3 is TGCAGCGTTGCATGGACAGGGGGCTACGAGCAGTACTTC. This sequence encodes CSVAWTGGYEQYF.

This clonotype showed up just a few times. The chain links TRBV5-1 to TRBJ2-7; the D is unclear. Germline-derived CDR1 and CDR2 are SGHRS and YFSETQ. Trimming shortened V by 0 bases and J by 2 bases, and 12 bases separated the two germline ends. The CDR3 loop spans 15 amino acids. The CDR3 protein is CASSLAGLTPYEQYF. The CDR3 DNA sequence: TGCGCCAGCAGCTTGGCAGGTCTCACACCCTACGAGCAGTACTTC.

This clonotype has ten or more counts. The chain uses TRBV10-3 and TRBJ2-5; perhaps TRBD1 as D (7 bases). V lost 2 bases, J lost 6 bases, and 19 bases lay in between. This CDR3 has 16 amino acids. In germline, CDR1 is ENHRY, CDR2 SYGVKD. CDR3 DNA: TGTGCCATCAGTGAGACCCTGGCGGCAGGGGGGCAGACCCAGTACTTC. Encoded protein: CAISETLAAGGQTQYF.